This T cell receptor beta chain was sequenced during a study of early T cells in non-severe SARS-CoV-2 infection (dated by TCRdb to about 2021). About the study as a whole: Because TCR sequencing was done on bulk RNA from unsorted whole blood, the alpha and beta chains could not be paired. Results the study describes overall, beyond this receptor: VDJdb matching was skewed toward anti-spike CD8 responses and likely underestimated virus-specific expansions, missing private and CD4 specificities.

This clonotype occurred many times. Its antigen target is currently unknown. No base quality values were provided; no much bigger clone lies one nucleotide off. The library was obtained by 5' RACE. Sequencing relied on a NextSeq 500. To correct for sequencing error and PCR bias, the TCR library protocol tagged individual cDNA molecules with unique molecular identifiers. Both TCR alpha and beta chains were sequenced, and tight co-correlation was observed between alpha and beta sequence abundances in each sample. The published analysis was carried out like this. Decombinator V4 was used to annotate the V gene, J gene and CDR3 of the TCR sequences. Expanded TCRs were defined as changing significantly between any two time points under a Poisson model with p below 0.0001. TCR abundances were normalised to the total number of TCRs sequenced in each sample and reported as counts per million. MAIT TCRs were defined by TRAV1-2 paired with TRAJ12, TRAJ20 or TRAJ33, and iNKT TCRs by TRAV10 paired with TRAJ18. VDJdb, accessed 1 November 2021, was searched for CMV, EBV and SARS-CoV-2 annotated TCRs, excluding TCRs annotated for multiple antigens. TCRdb reprocessed the public reads (quality trimming at Q25 with fastp, clone calling with MiXCR) and kept in-frame beta chains. Each entry is one CDR3 protein sequence, shown with its most common DNA and genes. For this entry, the V and J calls and clone size follow TCRdb and not the study's own pipeline. The sample table records about 28,000 distinct CDR3 sequences; about 4.5% of these occur just once. Less than 6% of the sample rests with the top ten.

Counted from cysteine to phenylalanine, this CDR3 has 15 amino acids. This entry keeps only the CDR3 DNA: 45 bases, framed from base 1. Taken from the germline V gene (reference sequence), the CDR1 and CDR2 loops are LNHDA and SQIVND. V ends up 4 bases short and J 0 bases short, with an unmatched junction base count of 3. This was a case-control study nested in a cohort of healthcare workers in London, UK, who had nasopharyngeal swab PCR tests and blood samples taken every week. Healthcare workers were enrolled in the week of the UK lockdown, from 23 to 31 March 2020, and were followed every week for up to roughly 15 weeks.

The sequencing used whole blood, collected at baseline. The clonotype comes from an adult who was a healthcare worker with PCR-confirmed SARS-CoV-2 infection or an uninfected control (not recorded which). Here the chain combines TRBV19 and TRBJ2-4, with 7 central nucleotides matching TRBD1. The DNA sequence is TGTGCCAGTAGTAACTACAGGGGAGCCAAAAACATTCAGTACTTC. Translated, this gives CASSNYRGAKNIQYF.